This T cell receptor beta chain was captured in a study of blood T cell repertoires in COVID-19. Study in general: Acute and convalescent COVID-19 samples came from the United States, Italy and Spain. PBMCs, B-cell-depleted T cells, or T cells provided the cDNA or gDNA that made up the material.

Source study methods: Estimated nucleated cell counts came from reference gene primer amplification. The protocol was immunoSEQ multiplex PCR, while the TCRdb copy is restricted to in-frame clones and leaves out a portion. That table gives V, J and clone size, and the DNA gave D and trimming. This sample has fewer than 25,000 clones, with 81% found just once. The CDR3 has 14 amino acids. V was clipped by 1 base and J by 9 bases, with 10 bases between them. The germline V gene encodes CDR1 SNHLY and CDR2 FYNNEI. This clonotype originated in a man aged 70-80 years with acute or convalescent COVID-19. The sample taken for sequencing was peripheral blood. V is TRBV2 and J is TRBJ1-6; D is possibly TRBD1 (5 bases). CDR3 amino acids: CASSEVGGSSPLHF. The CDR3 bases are TGTGCCAGCAGTGAAGTCGGGGGTTCTTCACCCCTCCACTTT.